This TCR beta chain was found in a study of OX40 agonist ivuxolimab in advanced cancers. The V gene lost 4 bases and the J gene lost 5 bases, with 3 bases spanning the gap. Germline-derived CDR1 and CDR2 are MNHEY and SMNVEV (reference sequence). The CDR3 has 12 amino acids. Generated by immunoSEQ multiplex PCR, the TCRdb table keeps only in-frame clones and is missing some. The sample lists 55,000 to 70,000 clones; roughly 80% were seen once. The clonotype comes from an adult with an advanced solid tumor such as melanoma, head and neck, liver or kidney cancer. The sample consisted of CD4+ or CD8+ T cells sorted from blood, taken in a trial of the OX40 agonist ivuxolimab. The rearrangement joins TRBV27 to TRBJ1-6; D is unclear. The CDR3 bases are TGTGCCAGCAGTTCAAATAATTCACCCCTCCACTTT. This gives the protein CASSSNNSPLHF.